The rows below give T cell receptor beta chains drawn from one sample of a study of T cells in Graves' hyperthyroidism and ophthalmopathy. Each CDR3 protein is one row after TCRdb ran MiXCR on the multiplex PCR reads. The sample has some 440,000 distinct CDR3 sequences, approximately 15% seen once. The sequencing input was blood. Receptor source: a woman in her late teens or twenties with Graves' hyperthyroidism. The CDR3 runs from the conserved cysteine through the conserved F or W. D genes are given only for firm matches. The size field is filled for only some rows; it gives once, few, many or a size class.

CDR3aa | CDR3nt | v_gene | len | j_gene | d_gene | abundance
CASSLVGRVYGYTF | TGTGCCAGCAGCTTGGTGGGCAGGGTCTATGGCTACACCTTC | TRBV5-6 | 14 | TRBJ1-2 | - | few
CASEREGHNEQFF | TGCGCCAGCGAGCGGGAGGGCCACAATGAGCAGTTCTTC | TRBV5-1 | 13 | TRBJ2-1 | TRBD2 | -
CASSVGFRAKQYF | TGTGCCAGCAGCGTAGGCTTCCGGGCCAAGCAGTATTTT | TRBV9 | 13 | TRBJ2-3 | - | -
CASSKRQGLGANVLTF | TGTGCCAGCAGTAAGCGACAGGGGTTGGGGGCCAACGTCCTGACTTTC | TRBV6-1 | 16 | TRBJ2-6 | TRBD1 | few
CASSSNTGAGEAFF | TGTGCCAGCAGCTCGAACACAGGGGCGGGGGAAGCTTTCTTT | TRBV7-3 | 14 | TRBJ1-1 | TRBD1 | many
CASAQRAGSSGDTIYF | TGTGCCAGCGCCCAGAGGGCGGGGAGCTCTGGAGACACCATATATTTT | TRBV6-1 | 16 | TRBJ1-3 | - | -
CASSLWGENTEAFF | TGCGCCAGCAGCTTGTGGGGCGAGAACACTGAAGCTTTCTTT | TRBV5-1 | 14 | TRBJ1-1 | - | many
CASSPETGSEQYF | TGTGCCAGCTCACCCGAGACAGGGTCCGAGCAGTACTTC | TRBV18 | 13 | TRBJ2-7 | TRBD1 | few
CASSAQGIYGYTF | TGTGCCAGCAGCGCACAGGGGATCTATGGCTACACCTTC | TRBV9 | 13 | TRBJ1-2 | TRBD1 | many
CASSLGQGGHEQYF | TGTGCCAGCAGCTTGGGACAGGGCGGCCACGAGCAGTACTTC | TRBV7-9 | 14 | TRBJ2-7 | TRBD1 | many
CASSPPGLVNEQFF | TGTGCCAGCAGTCCCCCGGGACTAGTTAATGAGCAGTTCTTC | TRBV12-3/TRBV12-4 | 14 | TRBJ2-1 | TRBD2 | many
CSASVAGKSYNEQFF | TGCAGTGCTAGTGTAGCGGGGAAATCCTACAATGAGCAGTTCTTC | TRBV20-1 | 15 | TRBJ2-1 | TRBD2 | many
CASSFEGIAEAFF | TGTGCCAGCAGCTTTGAAGGGATTGCTGAAGCTTTCTTT | TRBV5-6 | 13 | TRBJ1-1 | - | many
CSANAWFNEQFF | TGCAGTGCCAATGCCTGGTTCAATGAGCAGTTCTTC | TRBV20-1 | 12 | TRBJ2-1 | - | many
CASSNRQGSTEAFF | TGTGCCAGCAGCAATAGACAGGGTAGCACTGAAGCTTTCTTT | TRBV11-3 | 14 | TRBJ1-1 | TRBD1 | many
CSAGVWQGQNIQYF | TGCAGTGCCGGGGTTTGGCAGGGCCAAAACATTCAGTACTTC | TRBV20-1 | 14 | TRBJ2-4 | - | -
CASISGTGGSTGELFF | TGTGCCAGCATTTCCGGGACAGGGGGCAGCACCGGGGAGCTGTTTTTT | TRBV2 | 16 | TRBJ2-2 | TRBD1 | -
CASLFGQGNSPLHF | TGTGCCAGTTTGTTTGGCCAGGGTAATTCACCCCTCCACTTT | TRBV28 | 14 | TRBJ1-6 | - | -
CSAQSGRQSGTEAFF | TGCAGTGCCCAAAGTGGGCGACAAAGCGGGACTGAAGCTTTCTTT | TRBV20-1 | 15 | TRBJ1-1 | - | many
CASSLFPRGELFF | TGTGCCAGCAGCTTATTTCCGAGGGGGGAGCTGTTTTTT | TRBV11-3 | 13 | TRBJ2-2 | - | many
CASSQVWGRSSYNEQFF | TGCGCCAGCAGCCAAGTTTGGGGCAGGAGCTCCTACAATGAGCAGTTCTTC | TRBV4-1 | 17 | TRBJ2-1 | - | few
CASRGTETLNTEAFF | TGTGCCAGTAGGGGGACAGAAACTCTGAACACTGAAGCTTTCTTT | TRBV19 | 15 | TRBJ1-1 | TRBD1 | few
CATSRDYFSTDTQYF | TGTGCCACCAGCAGAGATTACTTTAGCACAGATACGCAGTATTTT | TRBV15 | 15 | TRBJ2-3 | - | many
CASRLQGSNTEAFF | TGTGCCAGCAGACTCCAGGGGTCAAACACTGAAGCTTTCTTT | TRBV12-3/TRBV12-4 | 14 | TRBJ1-1 | - | many
CASSYSGTPNQPQHF | TGTGCCAGCAGTTACTCAGGGACTCCTAATCAGCCCCAGCATTTT | TRBV6-6 | 15 | TRBJ1-5 | - | few
CASSFGTAISYEQYF | TGTGCCAGCAGCTTTGGGACAGCAATTTCCTACGAGCAGTACTTC | TRBV13 | 15 | TRBJ2-7 | TRBD1 | many
CASSPVGSEKLFF | TGTGCCAGCTCACCAGTAGGTTCTGAAAAACTGTTTTTT | TRBV18 | 13 | TRBJ1-4 | - | many
CSATKTTGSEQYF | TGCAGTGCTACCAAGACGACAGGGAGCGAGCAGTACTTC | TRBV20-1 | 13 | TRBJ2-7 | TRBD1 | -
CASSHLGAGVDTDTQYF | TGTGCCAGCAGCCACCTAGGGGCGGGAGTGGACACAGATACGCAGTATTTT | TRBV28 | 17 | TRBJ2-3 | TRBD2 | many
CASSPGVAGGLANEQFF | TGTGCCAGTAGTCCCGGTGTAGCGGGGGGCCTGGCCAATGAGCAGTTCTTC | TRBV19 | 17 | TRBJ2-1 | TRBD2 | few
CASSAAGENTEAFF | TGTGCCAGCAGTGCGGCGGGAGAGAACACTGAAGCTTTCTTT | TRBV2 | 14 | TRBJ1-1 | - | many
CASSLAGANVLTF | TGTGCCAGCAGTTTAGCTGGGGCCAACGTCCTGACTTTC | TRBV28 | 13 | TRBJ2-6 | - | many
CSASSGSGTQYF | TGCAGTGCTAGTTCCGGGTCAGGGACGCAGTATTTT | TRBV20-1 | 12 | TRBJ2-3 | - | -
CASSEMIGAAFF | TGTGCCAGCAGCGAAATGATTGGAGCGGCTTTCTTT | TRBV5-8 | 12 | TRBJ1-1 | - | many
CASSTGQPNQPQHF | TGTGCCAGCAGCACGGGACAGCCGAATCAGCCCCAGCATTTT | TRBV7-6 | 14 | TRBJ1-5 | TRBD1 | -
CASSSTASSQPQHF | TGTGCCAGCAGCTCTACAGCGAGCAGTCAGCCCCAGCATTTT | TRBV7-9 | 14 | TRBJ1-5 | - | many
CASSRYSADTQYF | TGCGCCAGCAGCCGCTACAGTGCAGATACGCAGTATTTT | TRBV4-1 | 13 | TRBJ2-3 | - | many
CASSTGTGSSGEQFF | TGTGCCAGCAGCACCGGGACAGGGTCATCCGGTGAGCAGTTCTTC | TRBV11-2 | 15 | TRBJ2-1 | TRBD1 | -
CASRDRGPQETQYF | TGTGCCAGCAGGGACAGGGGCCCCCAAGAGACCCAGTACTTC | TRBV2 | 14 | TRBJ2-5 | TRBD1 | many
CASSVARNRYNEQFF | TGCGCCAGCAGTGTAGCACGGAACCGCTACAATGAGCAGTTCTTC | TRBV10-2 | 15 | TRBJ2-1 | - | many
CATSEKTVMMSADTQYF | TGTGCCACCAGTGAGAAGACAGTTATGATGAGCGCAGATACGCAGTATTTT | TRBV24-1 | 17 | TRBJ2-3 | - | -
CASSIGYRGPNYGYTF | TGTGCCAGCAGCATTGGTTACCGGGGCCCCAACTATGGCTACACCTTC | TRBV2 | 16 | TRBJ1-2 | - | many
CASSLRGPDTQYF | TGTGCCAGCAGCCTAAGGGGTCCAGATACGCAGTATTTT | TRBV7-3 | 13 | TRBJ2-3 | - | -
CASSNSRLAGGPEWRETQYF | TGTGCCAGCAGCAATTCTCGACTAGCGGGGGGGCCAGAGTGGAGGGAGACCCAGTACTTC | TRBV13 | 20 | TRBJ2-5 | TRBD2 | few
CATQAGELYEQYF | TGTGCCACGCAAGCGGGGGAGCTCTACGAGCAGTACTTC | TRBV10-3 | 13 | TRBJ2-7 | TRBD2 | -
CASSLVAVNSPLHF | TGTGCCAGCAGTTTAGTGGCTGTAAATTCACCCCTCCACTTT | TRBV27 | 14 | TRBJ1-6 | - | -
CASRGRTGEDQPQHF | TGTGCCAGCAGAGGCAGGACAGGGGAAGATCAGCCCCAGCATTTT | TRBV12-3/TRBV12-4 | 15 | TRBJ1-5 | TRBD1 | many
CANIGQGNQPQHF | TGTGCCAACATCGGCCAGGGCAATCAGCCCCAGCATTTT | TRBV27 | 13 | TRBJ1-5 | - | few
CASSLGQGVPEQFF | TGTGCCAGCAGCTTAGGGCAGGGTGTGCCTGAGCAGTTCTTC | TRBV7-2 | 14 | TRBJ2-1 | - | many
CASSLGRQVNSPLHF | TGTGCCAGCAGCTTAGGAAGACAAGTCAATTCACCCCTCCACTTT | TRBV13 | 15 | TRBJ1-6 | - | -
CASTLIDRVNEQFF | TGTGCCAGCACCTTAATCGACAGGGTAAATGAGCAGTTCTTC | TRBV5-6 | 14 | TRBJ2-1 | TRBD1 | few